One and the same sample provided the 4 T cell receptor beta chains below, sequenced in a study of blood T cell repertoires in COVID-19. The table came from immunoSEQ multiplex PCR; TCRdb's copy has only in-frame clones and leaves some out. The sample has about 28,000 clones; 85% to 90% are singletons. Sample: peripheral blood. Receptors were obtained from a human donor in a cohort sampled during active COVID-19.

The rearrangement links TRBV5-5 to TRBJ1-4; possibly TRBD1 for D (5 bases). Trimming stripped 0 bases from V and 5 bases from J, with 11 bases between. This CDR3 is 15 amino acids long. Germline CDR1 and CDR2: SGHKS and YYEKEE (reference sequence). This CDR3 is CASSLVGAGNEKLFF. DNA for the CDR3: TGTGCCAGCAGCTTGGTCGGGGCGGGAAATGAAAAACTGTTTTTT. The full variable domain, its missing parts supplied by reference TRBV5-5 and TRBJ1-4, is DAGVTQSPTHLIKTRGQQVTLRCSPISGHKSVSWYQQVLGQGPQFIFQYYEKEERGRGNFPDRFSARQFPNYSSELNVNALLLGDSALYLCASSLVGAGNEKLFFGSGTQLSVL.

V usage is TRBV7-9 and J usage is TRBJ1-1, with D hard to call. Between the trimmed V and J ends, which lost 5 bases and 2 bases, there was a span of 24 bases. CDR3 length: 18 residues. Per the germline V gene, CDR1 is SEHNR and CDR2 is FQNEAQ (reference sequence). The DNA for the CDR3 is TGTGCCAGCAGCCAAGTCGTAGGGAGAGGAGTTAGTAACACTGAAGCTTTCTTT. Translation: CASSQVVGRGVSNTEAFF.

V and J are TRBV24-1 and TRBJ2-7; perhaps TRBD1 as D (6 bases). The CDR3 sequence is 13 residues long. In germline, CDR1 is KGHDR, CDR2 SFDVKD. Between the trimmed V and J ends, which lost 6 bases and 3 bases, there was a span of 11 bases. The CDR3 protein is CATSLGANYEQYF. As DNA, the CDR3 is TGTGCCACCAGTCTGGGGGCGAACTACGAGCAGTACTTC.

The genes are TRBV5-6 and TRBJ2-5; tentatively, D is TRBD2 (6 bases). V was clipped by 1 base and J by 4 bases, with 14 bases between them. This CDR3 has 15 residues. CDR1 and CDR2 (germline): SGHDT, YYEEEE. CDR3 residues: CASSLLGGLGETQYF. The CDR3, as DNA: TGTGCCAGCAGCTTGTTGGGGGGTCTTGGAGAGACCCAGTACTTC.